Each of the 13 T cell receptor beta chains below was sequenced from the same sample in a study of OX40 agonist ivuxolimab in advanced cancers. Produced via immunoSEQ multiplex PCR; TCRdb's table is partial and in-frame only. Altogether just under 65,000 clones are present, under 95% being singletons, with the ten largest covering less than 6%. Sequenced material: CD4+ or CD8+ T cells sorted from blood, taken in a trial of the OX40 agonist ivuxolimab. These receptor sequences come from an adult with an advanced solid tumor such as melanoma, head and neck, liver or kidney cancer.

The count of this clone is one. The CDR3, as DNA: TGTGCCATCAGTAGAGACAGAAACGTTGAGCAGTTCTTC. Encoded protein: CAISRDRNVEQFF. The genes are TRBV10-3 and TRBJ2-1, with D maybe TRBD1 (5 bases). This CDR3 region has 13 residues. CDR1 is ENHRY, CDR2 SYGVKD, per germline. The V gene lost 5 bases and the J gene lost 9 bases, with 14 bases spanning the gap.

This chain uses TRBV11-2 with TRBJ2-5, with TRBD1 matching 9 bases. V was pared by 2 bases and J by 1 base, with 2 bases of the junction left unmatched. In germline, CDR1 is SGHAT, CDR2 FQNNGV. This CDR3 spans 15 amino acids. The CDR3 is CASSLNRGRQETQYF. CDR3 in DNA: TGTGCCAGCAGCTTAAACAGGGGGCGCCAAGAGACCCAGTACTTC.

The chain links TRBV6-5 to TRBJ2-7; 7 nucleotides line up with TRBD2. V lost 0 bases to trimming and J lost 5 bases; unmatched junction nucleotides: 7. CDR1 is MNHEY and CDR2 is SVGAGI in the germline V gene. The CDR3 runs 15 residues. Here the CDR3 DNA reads TGTGCCAGCAGTTACTCGCGGGGGTTTAGCGACGAGCAGTACTTC. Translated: CASSYSRGFSDEQYF.

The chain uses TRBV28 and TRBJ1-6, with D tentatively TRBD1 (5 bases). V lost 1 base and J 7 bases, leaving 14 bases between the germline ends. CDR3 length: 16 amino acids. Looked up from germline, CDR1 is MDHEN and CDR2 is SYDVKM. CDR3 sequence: CASSLFGTGSNSPLHF. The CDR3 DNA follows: TGTGCCAGCAGTTTATTCGGAACAGGCTCCAATTCACCCCTCCACTTT.

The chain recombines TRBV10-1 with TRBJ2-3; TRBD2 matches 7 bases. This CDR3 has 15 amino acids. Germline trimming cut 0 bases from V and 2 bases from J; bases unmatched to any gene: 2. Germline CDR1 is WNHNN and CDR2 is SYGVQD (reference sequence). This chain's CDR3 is CASSESGGFTDTQYF. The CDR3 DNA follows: TGCGCCAGCAGTGAGTCGGGAGGGTTCACAGATACGCAGTATTTT.

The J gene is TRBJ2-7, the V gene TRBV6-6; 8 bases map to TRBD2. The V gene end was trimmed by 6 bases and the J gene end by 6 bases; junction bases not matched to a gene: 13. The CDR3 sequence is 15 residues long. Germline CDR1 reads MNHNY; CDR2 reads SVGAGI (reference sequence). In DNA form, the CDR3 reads TGTGCCAGCAGAACCCCCGGGACTAGAAGTCGCGAGCAGTACTTC. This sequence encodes CASRTPGTRSREQYF.

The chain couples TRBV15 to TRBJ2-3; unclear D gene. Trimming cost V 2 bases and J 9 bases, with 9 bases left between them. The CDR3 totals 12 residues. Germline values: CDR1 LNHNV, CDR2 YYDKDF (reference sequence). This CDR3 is CATSRSFGTQYF. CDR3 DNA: TGTGCCACCAGCAGATCCTTCGGGACGCAGTATTTT. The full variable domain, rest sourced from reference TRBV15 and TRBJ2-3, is DAMVIQNPRYQVTQFGKPVTLSCSQTLNHNVMYWYQQKSSQAPKLLFHYYDKDFNNEADTPDNFQSRRPNTSFCFLDIRSPGLGDTAMYLCATSRSFGTQYFGPGTRLTVL.

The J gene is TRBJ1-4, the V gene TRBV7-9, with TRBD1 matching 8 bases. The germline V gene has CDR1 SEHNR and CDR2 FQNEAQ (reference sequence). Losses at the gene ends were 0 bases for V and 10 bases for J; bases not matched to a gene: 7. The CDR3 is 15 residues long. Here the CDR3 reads CASSLARGQGGKLFF. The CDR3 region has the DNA TGTGCCAGCAGCTTAGCCCGAGGACAGGGAGGAAAACTGTTTTTT.

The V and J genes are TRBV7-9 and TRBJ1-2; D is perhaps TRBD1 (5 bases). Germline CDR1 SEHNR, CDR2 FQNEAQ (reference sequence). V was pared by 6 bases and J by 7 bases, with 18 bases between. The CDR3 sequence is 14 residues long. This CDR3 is CASSFGGEARGYTF. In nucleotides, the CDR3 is TGTGCCAGCAGTTTTGGGGGGGAAGCGCGTGGCTACACCTTC.

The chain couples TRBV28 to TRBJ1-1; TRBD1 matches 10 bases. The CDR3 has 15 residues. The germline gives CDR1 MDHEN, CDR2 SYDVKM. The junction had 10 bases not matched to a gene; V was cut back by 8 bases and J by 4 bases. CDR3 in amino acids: CASDGDRGLATEAFF. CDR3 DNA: TGTGCCAGCGATGGGGACAGGGGATTGGCCACTGAAGCTTTCTTT.

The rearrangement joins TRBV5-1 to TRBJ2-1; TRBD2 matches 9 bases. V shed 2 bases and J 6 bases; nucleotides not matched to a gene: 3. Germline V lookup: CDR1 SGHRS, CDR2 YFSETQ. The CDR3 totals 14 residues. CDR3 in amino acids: CASSLNSGSNEQFF. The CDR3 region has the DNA TGCGCCAGCAGCTTAAATAGCGGGAGCAATGAGCAGTTCTTC.

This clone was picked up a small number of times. The CDR3 DNA reads TGTGCCAGCAGTGAGGCTGGGCGGTATGGCTACACCTTC. Encoded protein: CASSEAGRYGYTF. This sequence joins TRBV2 and TRBJ1-2; no firm D call. This CDR3 spans 13 amino acids. In germline, CDR1 is SNHLY, CDR2 FYNNEI. Trimming cost V 3 bases and J 5 bases, with 10 bases left between them.

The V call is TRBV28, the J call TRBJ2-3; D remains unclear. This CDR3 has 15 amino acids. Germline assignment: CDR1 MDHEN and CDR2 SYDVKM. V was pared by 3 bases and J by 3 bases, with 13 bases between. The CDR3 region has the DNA TGTGCCAGCAGTTTGCCCAGTGGGTTGACAGATACGCAGTATTTT. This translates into CASSLPSGLTDTQYF.